This T cell receptor beta chain was sequenced in a study of blood T cell repertoires in COVID-19. Study context: Italy, Spain and the United States were the sources of the convalescent and acute COVID-19 samples.

Per the original methods: It was from reference gene primer amplification that nucleated cell counts were estimated. Generated by immunoSEQ multiplex PCR, the TCRdb table keeps only in-frame clones and is missing some. That table furnishes V, J and clone size, whereas the DNA furnished D and trimming. This table has 110,000 or so clones, roughly 76% appearing once. This clone was observed a single time. CDR3 size: 17 residues. V lost 6 bases and J lost 5, with 25 bases in between. Germline V gene sequence: CDR1 GTSNPN, CDR2 SVGIG (reference sequence). This TCR was recovered from a human donor in a cohort sampled during active COVID-19. The V gene is TRBV30, the J gene TRBJ1-4, with D possibly matching TRBD1 (6 bases). Material: peripheral blood. CDR3: CACRGRDTGRENEKLFF. As DNA, the CDR3 is TGTGCCTGTCGGGGCCGGGACACTGGGAGGGAGAATGAAAAACTGTTTTTT.